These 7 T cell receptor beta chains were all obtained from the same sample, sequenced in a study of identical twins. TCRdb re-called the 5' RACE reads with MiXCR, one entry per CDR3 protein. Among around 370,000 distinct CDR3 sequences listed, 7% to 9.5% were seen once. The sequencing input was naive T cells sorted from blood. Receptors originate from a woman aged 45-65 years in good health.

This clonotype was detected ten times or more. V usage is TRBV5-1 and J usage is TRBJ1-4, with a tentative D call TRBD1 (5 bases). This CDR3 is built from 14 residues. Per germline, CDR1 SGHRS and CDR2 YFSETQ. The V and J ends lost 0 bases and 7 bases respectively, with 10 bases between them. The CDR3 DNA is TGCGCCAGCAGCTTGGATGGGGCGCGTGAAAAACTGTTTTTT. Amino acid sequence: CASSLDGAREKLFF.

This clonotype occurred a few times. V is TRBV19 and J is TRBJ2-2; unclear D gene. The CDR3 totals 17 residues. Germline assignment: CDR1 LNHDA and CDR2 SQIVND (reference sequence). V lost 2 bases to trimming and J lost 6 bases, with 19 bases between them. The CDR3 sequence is CASSILKGLTGAGELFF. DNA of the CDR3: TGTGCCAGTAGTATACTAAAGGGCCTCACTGGGGCCGGGGAGCTGTTTTTT.

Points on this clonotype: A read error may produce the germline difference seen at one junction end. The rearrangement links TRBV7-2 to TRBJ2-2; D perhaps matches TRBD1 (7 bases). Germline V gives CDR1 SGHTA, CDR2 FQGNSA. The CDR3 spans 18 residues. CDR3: CASSWATGHGANTGGLFF. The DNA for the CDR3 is TGTGCCAGCAGCTGGGCGACAGGGCATGGCGCGAACACCGGGGGGCTGTTTTTT.

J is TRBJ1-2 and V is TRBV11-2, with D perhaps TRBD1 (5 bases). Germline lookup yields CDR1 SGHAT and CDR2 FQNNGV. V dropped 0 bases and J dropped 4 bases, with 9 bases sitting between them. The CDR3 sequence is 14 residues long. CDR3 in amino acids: CASSLDREAYGYTF. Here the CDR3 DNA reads TGTGCCAGCAGCTTAGACAGGGAGGCCTATGGCTACACCTTC. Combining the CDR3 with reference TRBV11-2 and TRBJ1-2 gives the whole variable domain EAGVAQSPRYKIIEKRQSVAFWCNPISGHATLYWYQQILGQGPKLLIQFQNNGVVDDSQLPKDRFSAERLKGVDSTLKIQPAKLEDSAVYLCASSLDREAYGYTFGSGTRLTVV.

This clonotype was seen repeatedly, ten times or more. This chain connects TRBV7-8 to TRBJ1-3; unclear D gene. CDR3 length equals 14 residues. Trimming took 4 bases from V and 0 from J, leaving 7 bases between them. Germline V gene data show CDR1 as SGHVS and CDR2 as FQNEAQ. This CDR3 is CASSSVLSGNTIYF. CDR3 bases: TGTGCCAGCAGCTCAGTCCTCTCTGGAAACACCATATATTTT.

This CDR3 is CASSYRQGRTGELFF. The CDR3 region has the DNA TGTGCCAGCAGCTATAGACAGGGTCGGACCGGGGAGCTGTTTTTT. The rearrangement links TRBV3-1 to TRBJ2-2; 7 positions agree with TRBD1. This CDR3 has 15 residues. Germline trimming cut 5 bases from V and 5 bases from J; bases unmatched to any gene: 8. In germline, CDR1 is LGHDT, CDR2 YNNKEL (reference sequence).

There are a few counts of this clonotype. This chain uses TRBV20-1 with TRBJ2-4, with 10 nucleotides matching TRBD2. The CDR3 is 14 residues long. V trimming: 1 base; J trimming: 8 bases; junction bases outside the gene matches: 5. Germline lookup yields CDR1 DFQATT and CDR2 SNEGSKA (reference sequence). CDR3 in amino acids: CSARASGRWDIQYF. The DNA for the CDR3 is TGCAGTGCTAGAGCTAGCGGGAGATGGGACATTCAGTACTTC.